This TCR beta chain was documented in a study of shared clonotypes between healthy human individuals. The data were produced by immunoSEQ multiplex PCR, yet TCRdb's version contains in-frame clones alone and is incomplete. The repertoire holds some 2.3 million clones, with more than 80% as singletons. The count of this clone is one. Its antigen is still unknown. The CDR3 covers 15 residues. The V and J ends lost 5 bases and 5 bases, in that order; junction bases with no gene match: 4. Per germline, CDR1 SEHNR and CDR2 FQNEAQ (reference sequence). Study-wide findings and caveats: Shared across a handful of donors were 5% to 6% of the naive CD4 clonotypes. The study's rarefaction showed incomplete sorted-subset sequencing despite large depth. Sampling involved blood alone; tissue repertoires likely differ.

The V call is TRBV7-9, the J call TRBJ1-6; 9 bases line up with TRBD1. The specimen sequenced was naive CD4+ T cells from PBMCs. As to subset: CD45RA+ positively selected. The sequence was obtained from a man in his late teens or twenties in good health. Some clones in this sample may be carry-over from other donors' samples. DNA of the CDR3: TGTGCCAGCAGCGTACGACAGGGGGATAATTCACCCCTCCACTTT. This encodes CASSVRQGDNSPLHF.